These 7 T cell receptor beta chains originate from one sample sequenced in a study of shared clonotypes between healthy human individuals. Using immunoSEQ multiplex PCR, the repertoire was profiled, and TCRdb retains in-frame clones only, with some absent. The sample lists a few million clones; approximately 94% were seen once. The sample taken for sequencing was naive CD4+ T cells sorted from blood. The subset was: CD45RA+ positively selected. Receptors originate from a man aged 18 to 35 in good health.

The chain carries TRBV5-5 and TRBJ2-7; no clear D. Per the germline V gene, CDR1 is SGHKS and CDR2 is YYEKEE (reference sequence). V was clipped by 4 bases and J by 7 bases, with 18 bases between them. The CDR3 has 14 amino acids. CDR3 residues: CASSAVGPAKEQYF. The CDR3 nucleotides are TGTGCCAGCAGCGCGGTTGGCCCGGCGAAGGAGCAGTACTTC.

Of note for this clone: Other DNA sequences in this sample translate to the same CDR3. V gene TRBV5-1 combines with J gene TRBJ2-3; maybe TRBD2 (6 bases). The V and J ends lost 0 bases and 3 bases respectively, with 8 bases between them. The germline V gene has CDR1 SGHRS and CDR2 YFSETQ. This CDR3 has 14 residues. Written as DNA, the CDR3 is TGCGCCAGCAGCTTGGGACTAGAAACAGATACGCAGTATTTT. Translating it yields CASSLGLETDTQYF.

The V and J genes are TRBV5-1 and TRBJ1-6; unclear D gene. CDR3 length: 15 amino acids. The germline V and J ends were trimmed by 0 bases and 8 bases, with 12 bases remaining between them. Germline assignment: CDR1 SGHRS and CDR2 YFSETQ. CDR3 bases: TGCGCCAGCAGCTTGGATGGGTTGGGCCATTCACCCCTCCACTTT. Translating gives CASSLDGLGHSPLHF.

The chain has TRBV7-9 and TRBJ2-5; D not certain. The germline gives CDR1 SEHNR, CDR2 FQNEAQ (reference sequence). The CDR3 consists of 15 residues. V lost 2 bases, J lost 5 bases, and 15 bases lay in between. The CDR3 DNA sequence: TGTGCCAGCAGCTTACCCGCGACCTTATCGGAGACCCAGTACTTC. Translation gives CASSLPATLSETQYF.

This clone has a single count. The chain recombines TRBV4-3 with TRBJ1-2; 12 bases agree with TRBD1. Looked up from germline, CDR1 is LGHNA and CDR2 is YSLEER. J was trimmed by 7 bases and V by 3 bases; bases with no gene match: 6. This CDR3 has 15 amino acids. CDR3 nucleotide sequence: TGCGCCAGCAGCCACTTGGGACAGGGGGCGTTTGGCTACACCTTC. Protein sequence: CASSHLGQGAFGYTF.

The chain carries TRBV6-5 and TRBJ2-3, with D uncertain. With 5 bases removed from V and 3 bases from J, the gap between germline ends came to 12 bases. The CDR3 extends over 14 amino acids. CDR1 is MNHEY, CDR2 SVGAGI, per germline. CDR3 coding DNA: TGTGCCAGCAGTCCCCCACAAGGGACAGATACGCAGTATTTT. Translated, it gives CASSPPQGTDTQYF.

The chain has TRBV9 and TRBJ2-3; 8 nucleotides agree with TRBD2. The CDR3 is made up of 16 amino acids. J lost 0 bases, V lost 0 bases, and 3 bases had no gene match. Germline CDR1 reads SGDLS; CDR2 reads YYNGEE. CDR3 sequence reads: CASSVAGGGSTDTQYF. The CDR3 DNA reads TGTGCCAGCAGCGTAGCTGGCGGGGGGAGCACAGATACGCAGTATTTT.